This T cell receptor (beta chain) was found in a study of early T cells in non-severe SARS-CoV-2 infection. Study details: It was bulk RNA from unsorted whole blood that was sequenced, and the chains were unpaired.

This clonotype was counted many times. TCRdb itself ran the 5' RACE reads through MiXCR, one entry per CDR3 protein. This sample has approximately 70,000 distinct CDR3 sequences, with approximately 12% found just once. Germline CDR1 reads MNHEY; CDR2 reads SMNVEV (reference sequence). The V end lost 8 bases, the J end lost 0 bases, and 17 bases lay between the germline ends. This CDR3 contains 17 residues. Sequenced input: whole blood. The V gene is TRBV27, the J gene TRBJ2-6, with D possibly called TRBD1 or TRBD2 (5 bases each). This receptor was obtained from an adult who was a healthcare worker with PCR-confirmed SARS-CoV-2 infection or an uninfected control (not recorded which). CDR3 nucleotides: TGTGCCAGCTCGTCCCGGGGCAGGTCCTCTGGGGCCAACGTCCTGACTTTC. It yields the protein CASSSRGRSSGANVLTF.